This TCR beta chain is from a study of T cell repertoires in cytomegalovirus infection. TCRdb used MiXCR to reprocess the reads, holding one entry per CDR3 protein. The table shows about 770,000 distinct CDR3 sequences, with almost 30% occurring only once. Turning to this clonotype: Antigen unknown.

The input for sequencing was cultured CD8+ T cells from PBMCs, taken from culture after CMV antigen stimulation. The source of this sequence is a human donor in good health (CMV status not recorded). Some clones in this sample may be carry-over from other donors' samples.

This chain's CDR3 is CASSFYFIGTFHTEAFF. The CDR3 DNA reads as TGTGCCAGCAGTTTTTACTTCATCGGGACATTTCATACTGAAGCTTTCTTT. The chain links TRBV27 to TRBJ1-1; TRBD1 might be the D (6 bases). The germline CDR1 and CDR2 sequences are MNHEY and SMNVEV (reference sequence). V was shortened by 3 bases and J by 5 bases, with 22 bases between the two germline ends. This CDR3 is built from 17 residues.